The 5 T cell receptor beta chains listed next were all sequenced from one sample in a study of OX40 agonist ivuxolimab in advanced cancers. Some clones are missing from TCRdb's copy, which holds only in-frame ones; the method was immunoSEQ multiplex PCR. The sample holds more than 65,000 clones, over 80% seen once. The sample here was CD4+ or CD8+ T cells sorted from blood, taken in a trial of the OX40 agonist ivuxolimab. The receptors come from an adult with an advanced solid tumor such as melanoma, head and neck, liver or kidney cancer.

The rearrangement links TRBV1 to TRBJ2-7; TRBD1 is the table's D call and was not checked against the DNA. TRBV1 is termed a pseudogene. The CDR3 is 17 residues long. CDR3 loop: CTSSQDRGHWITYEQYF. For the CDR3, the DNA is TGCACCAGCAGCCAAGATCGGGGACACTGGATAACCTACGAGCAGTACTTC.

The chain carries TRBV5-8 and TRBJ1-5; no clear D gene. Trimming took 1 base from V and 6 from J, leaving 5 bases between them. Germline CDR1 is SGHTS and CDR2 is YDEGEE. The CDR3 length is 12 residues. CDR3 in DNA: TGTGCCAGCAGCTTGAATCCTCAGCCCCAGCATTTT. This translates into CASSLNPQPQHF.

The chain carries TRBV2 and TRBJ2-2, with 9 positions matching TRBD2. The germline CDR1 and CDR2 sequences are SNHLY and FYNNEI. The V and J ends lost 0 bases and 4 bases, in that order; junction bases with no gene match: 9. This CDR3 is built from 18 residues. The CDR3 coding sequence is TGTGCCAGCAGTGAAGCACAAGCGGGGGGACCGAGCACCGGGGAGCTGTTTTTT. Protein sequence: CASSEAQAGGPSTGELFF. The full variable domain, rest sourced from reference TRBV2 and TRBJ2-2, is EPEVTQTPSHQVTQMGQEVILRCVPISNHLYFYWYRQILGQKVEFLVSFYNNEISEKSEIFDDQFSVERPDGSNFTLKIRSTKLEDSAMYFCASSEAQAGGPSTGELFFGEGSRLTVL.

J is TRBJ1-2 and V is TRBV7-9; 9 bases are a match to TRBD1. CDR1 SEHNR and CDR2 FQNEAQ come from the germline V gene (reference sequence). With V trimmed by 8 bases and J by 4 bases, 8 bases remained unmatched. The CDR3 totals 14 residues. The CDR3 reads CASASGTGPYGYTF. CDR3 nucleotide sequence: TGTGCCAGCGCCTCCGGGACAGGGCCCTATGGCTACACCTTC.

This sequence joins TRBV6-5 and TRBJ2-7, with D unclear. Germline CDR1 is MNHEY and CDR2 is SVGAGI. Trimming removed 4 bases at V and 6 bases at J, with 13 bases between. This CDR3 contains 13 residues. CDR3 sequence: CASSSPTKREQYF. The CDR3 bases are TGTGCCAGCAGTTCTCCTACTAAGCGCGAGCAGTACTTC.